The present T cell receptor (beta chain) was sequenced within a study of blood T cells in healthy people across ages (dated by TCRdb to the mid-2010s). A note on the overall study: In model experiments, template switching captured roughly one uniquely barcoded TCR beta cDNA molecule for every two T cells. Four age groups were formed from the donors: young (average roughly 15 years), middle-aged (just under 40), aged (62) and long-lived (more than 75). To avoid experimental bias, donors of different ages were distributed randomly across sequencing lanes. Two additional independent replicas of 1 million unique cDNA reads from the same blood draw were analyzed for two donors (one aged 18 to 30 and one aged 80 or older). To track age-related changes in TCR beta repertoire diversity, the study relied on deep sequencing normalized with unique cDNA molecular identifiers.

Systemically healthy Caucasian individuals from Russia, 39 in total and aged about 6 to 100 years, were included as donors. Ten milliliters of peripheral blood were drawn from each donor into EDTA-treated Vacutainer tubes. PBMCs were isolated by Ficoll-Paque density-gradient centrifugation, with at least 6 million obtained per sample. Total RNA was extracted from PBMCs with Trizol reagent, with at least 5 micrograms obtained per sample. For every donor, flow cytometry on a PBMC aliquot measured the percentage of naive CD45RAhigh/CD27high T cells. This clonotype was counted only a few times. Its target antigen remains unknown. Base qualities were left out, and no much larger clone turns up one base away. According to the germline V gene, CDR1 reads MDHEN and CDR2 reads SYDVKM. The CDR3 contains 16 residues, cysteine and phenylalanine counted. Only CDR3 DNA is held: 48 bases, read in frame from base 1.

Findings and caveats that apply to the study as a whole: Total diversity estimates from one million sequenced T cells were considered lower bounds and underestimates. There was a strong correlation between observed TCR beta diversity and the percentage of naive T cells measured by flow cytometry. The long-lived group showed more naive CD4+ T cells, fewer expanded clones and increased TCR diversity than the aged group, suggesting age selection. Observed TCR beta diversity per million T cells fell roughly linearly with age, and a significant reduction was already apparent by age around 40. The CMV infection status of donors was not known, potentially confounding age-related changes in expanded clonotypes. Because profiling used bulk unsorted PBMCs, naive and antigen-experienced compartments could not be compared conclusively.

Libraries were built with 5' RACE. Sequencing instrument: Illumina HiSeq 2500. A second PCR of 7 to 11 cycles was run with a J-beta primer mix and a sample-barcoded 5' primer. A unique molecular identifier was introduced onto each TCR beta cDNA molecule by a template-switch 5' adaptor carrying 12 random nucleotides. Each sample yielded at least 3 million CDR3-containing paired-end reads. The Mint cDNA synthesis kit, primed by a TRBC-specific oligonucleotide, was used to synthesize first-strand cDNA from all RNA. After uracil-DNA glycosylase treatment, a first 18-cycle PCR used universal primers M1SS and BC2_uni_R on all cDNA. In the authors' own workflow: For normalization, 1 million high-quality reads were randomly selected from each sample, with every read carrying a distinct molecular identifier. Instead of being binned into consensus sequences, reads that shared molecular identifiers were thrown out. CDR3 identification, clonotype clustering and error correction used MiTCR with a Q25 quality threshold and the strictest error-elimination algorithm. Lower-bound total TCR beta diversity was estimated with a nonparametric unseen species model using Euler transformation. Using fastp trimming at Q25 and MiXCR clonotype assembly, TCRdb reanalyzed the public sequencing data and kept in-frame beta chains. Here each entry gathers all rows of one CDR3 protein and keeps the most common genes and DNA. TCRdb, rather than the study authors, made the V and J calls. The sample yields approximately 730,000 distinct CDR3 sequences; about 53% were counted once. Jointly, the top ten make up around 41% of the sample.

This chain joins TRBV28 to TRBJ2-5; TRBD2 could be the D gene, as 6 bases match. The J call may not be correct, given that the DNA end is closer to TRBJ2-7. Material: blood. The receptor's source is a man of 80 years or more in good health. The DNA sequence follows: TGTGCCAGCAGTTCCACAAGGGACTTAAAGACCTACGAGCAGTACTTC. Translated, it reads CASSSTRDLKTYEQYF.